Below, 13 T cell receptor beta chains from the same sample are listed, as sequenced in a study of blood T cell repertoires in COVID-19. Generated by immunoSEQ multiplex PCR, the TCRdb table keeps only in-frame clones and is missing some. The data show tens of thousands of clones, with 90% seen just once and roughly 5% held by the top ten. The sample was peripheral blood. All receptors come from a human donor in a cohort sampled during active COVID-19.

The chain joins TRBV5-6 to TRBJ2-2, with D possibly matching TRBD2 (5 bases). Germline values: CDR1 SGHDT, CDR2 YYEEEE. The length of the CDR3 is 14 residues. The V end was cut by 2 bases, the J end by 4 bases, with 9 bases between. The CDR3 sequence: CASSLPGVTGELFF. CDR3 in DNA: TGTGCCAGCAGCTTACCCGGGGTCACCGGGGAGCTGTTTTTT.

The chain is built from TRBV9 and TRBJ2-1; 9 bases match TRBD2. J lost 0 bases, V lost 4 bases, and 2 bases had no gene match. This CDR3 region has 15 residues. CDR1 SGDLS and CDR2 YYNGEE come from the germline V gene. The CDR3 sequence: CASSKTSGSYNEQFF. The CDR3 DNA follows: TGTGCCAGCAGCAAGACTAGCGGCTCCTACAATGAGCAGTTCTTC. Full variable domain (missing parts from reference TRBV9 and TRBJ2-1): DSGVTQTPKHLITATGQRVTLRCSPRSGDLSVYWYQQSLDQGLQFLIQYYNGEERAKGNILERFSAQQFPDLHSELNLSSLELGDSALYFCASSKTSGSYNEQFFGPGTRLTVL.

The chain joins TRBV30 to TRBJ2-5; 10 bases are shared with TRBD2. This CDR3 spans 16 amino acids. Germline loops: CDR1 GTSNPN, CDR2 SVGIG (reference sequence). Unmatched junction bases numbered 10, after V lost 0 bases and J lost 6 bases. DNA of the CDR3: TGTGCCTGGAGTGTACGATCACTAGCGGGAACAAAGACCCAGTACTTC. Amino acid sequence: CAWSVRSLAGTKTQYF. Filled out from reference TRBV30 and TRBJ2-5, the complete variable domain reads SQTIHQWPATLVQPVGSPLSLECTVEGTSNPNLYWYRQAAGRGLQLLFYSVGIGQISSEVPQNLSASRPQDRQFILSSKKLLLSDSGFYLCAWSVRSLAGTKTQYFGPGTRLLVL.

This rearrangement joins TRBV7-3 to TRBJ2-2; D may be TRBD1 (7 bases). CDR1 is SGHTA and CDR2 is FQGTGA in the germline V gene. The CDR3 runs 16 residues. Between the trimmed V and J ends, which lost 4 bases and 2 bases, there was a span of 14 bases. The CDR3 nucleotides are TGTGCCAGCAGCTCAGGGGGGACGGTAAACACCGGGGAGCTGTTTTTT. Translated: CASSSGGTVNTGELFF. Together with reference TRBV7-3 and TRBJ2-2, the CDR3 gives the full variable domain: GAGVSQTPSNKVTEKGKYVELRCDPISGHTALYWYRQSLGQGPEFLIYFQGTGAADDSGLPNDRFFAVRPEGSVSTLKIQRTERGDSAVYLCASSSGGTVNTGELFFGEGSRLTVL.

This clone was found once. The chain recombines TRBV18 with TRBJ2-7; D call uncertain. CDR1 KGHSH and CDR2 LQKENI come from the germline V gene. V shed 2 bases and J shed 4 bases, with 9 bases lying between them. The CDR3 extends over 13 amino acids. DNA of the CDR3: TGTGCCAGCTCACCAGGAGCTAGGTACGAGCAGTACTTC. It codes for CASSPGARYEQYF.

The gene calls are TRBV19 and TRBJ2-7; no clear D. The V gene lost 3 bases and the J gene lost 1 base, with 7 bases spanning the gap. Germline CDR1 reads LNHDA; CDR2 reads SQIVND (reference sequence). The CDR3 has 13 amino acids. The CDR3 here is CASSINLSYEQYF. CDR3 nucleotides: TGTGCCAGTAGTATTAACTTATCCTACGAGCAGTACTTC.

CDR3 amino acids: CASGLPGTSAQYF. Written as DNA, the CDR3 is TGTGCTAGTGGTTTACCCGGGACTAGCGCGCAGTATTTT. The chain has TRBV12-5 and TRBJ2-3; TRBD2 agrees at 10 bases. Trimming took 3 bases from V and 10 from J; bases not matched to a gene: 4. Germline V CDR1 and CDR2: LGHNT, FRNRAP. The CDR3 contains 13 residues.

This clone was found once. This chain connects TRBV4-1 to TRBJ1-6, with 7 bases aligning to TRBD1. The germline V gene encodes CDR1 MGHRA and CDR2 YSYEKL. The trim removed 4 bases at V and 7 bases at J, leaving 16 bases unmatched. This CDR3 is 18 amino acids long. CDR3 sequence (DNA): TGCGCCAGCAGCCCTGGACAGGCGCTCGGGGGTGGGAATTCACCCCTCCACTTT. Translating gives CASSPGQALGGGNSPLHF.

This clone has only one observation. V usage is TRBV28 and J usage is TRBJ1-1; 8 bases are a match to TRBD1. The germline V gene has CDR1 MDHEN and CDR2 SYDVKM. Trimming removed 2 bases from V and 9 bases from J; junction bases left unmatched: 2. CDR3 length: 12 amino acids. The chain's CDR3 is CASSLRQGKAFF. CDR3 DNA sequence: TGTGCCAGCAGTTTACGACAGGGGAAAGCTTTCTTT.

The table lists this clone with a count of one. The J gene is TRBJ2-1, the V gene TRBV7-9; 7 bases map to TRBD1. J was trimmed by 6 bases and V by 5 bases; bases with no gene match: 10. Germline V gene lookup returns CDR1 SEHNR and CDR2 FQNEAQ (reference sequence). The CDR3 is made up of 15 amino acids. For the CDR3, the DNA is TGTGCCAGCAGCCTACAGGGGACAGTCTCCAATGAGCAGTTCTTC. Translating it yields CASSLQGTVSNEQFF.

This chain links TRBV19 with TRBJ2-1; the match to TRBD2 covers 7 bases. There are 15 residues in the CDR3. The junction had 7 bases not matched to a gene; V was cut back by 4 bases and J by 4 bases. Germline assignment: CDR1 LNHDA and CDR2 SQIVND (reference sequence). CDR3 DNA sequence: TGTGCCAGTAGTACCCTAGCGGACCTGTACAATGAGCAGTTCTTC. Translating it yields CASSTLADLYNEQFF.

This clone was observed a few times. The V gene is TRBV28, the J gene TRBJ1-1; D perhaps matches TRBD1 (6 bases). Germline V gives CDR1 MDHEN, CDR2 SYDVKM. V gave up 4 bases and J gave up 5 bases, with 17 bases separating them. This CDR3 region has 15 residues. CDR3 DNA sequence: TGTGCCAGCAGTTCCGGTCTAGGGGGAAGGACTGAAGCTTTCTTT. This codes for CASSSGLGGRTEAFF.

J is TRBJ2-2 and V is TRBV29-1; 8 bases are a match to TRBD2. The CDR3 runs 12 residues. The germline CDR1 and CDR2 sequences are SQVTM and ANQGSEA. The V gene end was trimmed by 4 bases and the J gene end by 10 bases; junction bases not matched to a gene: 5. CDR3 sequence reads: CSVAAGGVELFF. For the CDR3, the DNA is TGCAGCGTTGCTGCGGGGGGAGTGGAGCTGTTTTTT.